This T cell receptor (beta chain) was obtained from a study of identical twins. General study findings and limits: An excess of low generation probability was shown by twin-shared out-of-frame alpha sequences.

TCRdb reprocessed the 5' RACE reads via MiXCR and lists one record per CDR3 protein. The table shows approximately 600,000 distinct CDR3 sequences, with just under 10% occurring only once. This clonotype came up many times. Antigen specificity is unknown. Looked up from germline, CDR1 is DFQATT and CDR2 is SNEGSKA (reference sequence). Trimming removed 1 base at V and 2 bases at J, with 9 bases between. The CDR3 is 13 amino acids. The same specimen was also included in a second study, on yellow fever vaccine responses in identical twins. As that study records: Twins' T cell vaccine responses reportedly looked partly convergent, partly personalized.

This sequence originates from a woman under 30 in good health. The specimen was PBMCs. The rearrangement links TRBV20-1 to TRBJ2-7; D is uncertain. The CDR3 here is CSARGPLTYEQYF. The CDR3 nucleotides read TGCAGTGCTAGAGGCCCATTAACCTACGAGCAGTACTTC.